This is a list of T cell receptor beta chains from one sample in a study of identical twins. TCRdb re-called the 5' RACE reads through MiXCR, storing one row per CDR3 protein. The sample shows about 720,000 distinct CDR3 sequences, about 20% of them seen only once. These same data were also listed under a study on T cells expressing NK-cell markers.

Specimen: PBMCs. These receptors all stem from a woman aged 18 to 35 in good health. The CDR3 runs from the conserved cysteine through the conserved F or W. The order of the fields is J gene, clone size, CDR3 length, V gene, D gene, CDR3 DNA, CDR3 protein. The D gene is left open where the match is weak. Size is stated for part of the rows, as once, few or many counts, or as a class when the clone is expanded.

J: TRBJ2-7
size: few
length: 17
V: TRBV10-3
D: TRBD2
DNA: TGTGCCATCAGTGGAGGGTATGGGACTAGCGGAACCTACGAGCAGTACTTC
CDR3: CAISGGYGTSGTYEQYF

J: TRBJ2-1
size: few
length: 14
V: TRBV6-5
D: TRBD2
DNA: TGTGCCAGCAGTTCGGCCCTAGCGGGGGATGAGCAGTTCTTC
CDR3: CASSSALAGDEQFF

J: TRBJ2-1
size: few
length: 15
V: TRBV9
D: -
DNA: TGTGCCAGCAGCGTAGGAAGGGTGGGGAACAATGAGCAGTTCTTC
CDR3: CASSVGRVGNNEQFF

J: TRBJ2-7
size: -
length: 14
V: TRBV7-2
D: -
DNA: TGTGCCAGCAGCCCCTGGACAGCCATGTACGAGCAGTACTTC
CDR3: CASSPWTAMYEQYF

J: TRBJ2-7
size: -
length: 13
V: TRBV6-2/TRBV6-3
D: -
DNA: TGTGCCAGCAACCCTCCTAGCAGCCGAGCCCTCTTCTTC
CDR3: CASNPPSSRALFF

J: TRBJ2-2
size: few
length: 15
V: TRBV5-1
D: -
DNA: TGCGCCAGCTATTTCACAGGGAGGAACACCGGGGAGCTGTTTTTT
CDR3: CASYFTGRNTGELFF

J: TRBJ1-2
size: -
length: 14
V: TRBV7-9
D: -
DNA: TGTGCCAGCAGCCCCGAGAGGGGCGGTAGAGGCTACACCTTC
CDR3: CASSPERGGRGYTF

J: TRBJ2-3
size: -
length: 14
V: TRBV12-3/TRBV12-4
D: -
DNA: TGTGCCAGCAGTTTCTCGACTAGCACAGATACGCAGTATTTT
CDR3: CASSFSTSTDTQYF

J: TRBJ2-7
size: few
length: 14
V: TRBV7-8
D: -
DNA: TGTGCCAGCAGCTTAGCGCTTGCGAAGAACGAGCAGTACTTC
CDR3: CASSLALAKNEQYF

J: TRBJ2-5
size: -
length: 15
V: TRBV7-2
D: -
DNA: TGTGCCAGCACCCAGACCAGGGACACCCAAGAGACCCAGTACTTC
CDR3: CASTQTRDTQETQYF

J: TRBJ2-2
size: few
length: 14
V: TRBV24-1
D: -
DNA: TGTGCCACCGGTTTGGTGATGAACACCGGGGAGCTGTTTTTT
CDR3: CATGLVMNTGELFF

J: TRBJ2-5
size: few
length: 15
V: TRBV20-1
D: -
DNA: TGCAGTGCTAGGAGGGGGCTAGGAGGGCAAGAGACCCAGTACTTC
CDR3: CSARRGLGGQETQYF

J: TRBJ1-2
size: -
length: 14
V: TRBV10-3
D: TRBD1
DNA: TGTGCCACCGACAGGGGCTTATCTCCAGGGGGCTACACCTTC
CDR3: CATDRGLSPGGYTF

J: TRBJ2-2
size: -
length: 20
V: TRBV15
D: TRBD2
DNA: TGTGCCACCAGCAGAGATCCGATTCCCCCAGCGGGAGGAATCACCGGGGAGCTGTTTTTT
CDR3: CATSRDPIPPAGGITGELFF

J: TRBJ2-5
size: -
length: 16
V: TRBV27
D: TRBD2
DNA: TGTGCCAGCAGAGGACTAGCGGGGGGCCGACAAGAGACCCAGTACTTC
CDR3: CASRGLAGGRQETQYF

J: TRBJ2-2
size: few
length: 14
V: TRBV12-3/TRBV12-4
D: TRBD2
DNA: TGTGCCAGCACTAGCGGGGGGGCCACCGGGGAGCTGTTTTTT
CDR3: CASTSGGATGELFF

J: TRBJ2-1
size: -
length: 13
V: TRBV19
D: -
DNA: TGTGCCAGTAGTATCAGGGGGGGCGATGAGCAGTTCTTC
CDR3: CASSIRGGDEQFF

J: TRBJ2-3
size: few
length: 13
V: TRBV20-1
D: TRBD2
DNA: TGCAGTGCCAGCGGGGACCCCACAGATACGCAGTATTTT
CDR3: CSASGDPTDTQYF

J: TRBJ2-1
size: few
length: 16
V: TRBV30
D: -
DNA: TGTGCCTGGAGCCCGTATACAGGGTATTCCTACAATGAGCAGTTCTTC
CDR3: CAWSPYTGYSYNEQFF

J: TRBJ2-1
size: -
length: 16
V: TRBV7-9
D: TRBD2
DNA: TGTGCCAGCAGCACACGTGTGGGACTAGCGGGAGTGGAGCAGTTCTTC
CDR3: CASSTRVGLAGVEQFF

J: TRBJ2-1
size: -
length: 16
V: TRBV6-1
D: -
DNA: TGTGCCAGCAATACATGGGGGCTAGCAGGTTCCAATGAGCAGTTCTTC
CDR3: CASNTWGLAGSNEQFF

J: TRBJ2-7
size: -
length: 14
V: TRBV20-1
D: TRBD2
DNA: TGCAGTGCTAGGAGCACTAGCGGGCGGTACGAGCAGTACTTC
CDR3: CSARSTSGRYEQYF

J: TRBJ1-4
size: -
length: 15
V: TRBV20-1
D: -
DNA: TGCAGTGCCTACCTAATGGGCGCTCAGGGTGAAAAACTGTTTTTT
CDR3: CSAYLMGAQGEKLFF

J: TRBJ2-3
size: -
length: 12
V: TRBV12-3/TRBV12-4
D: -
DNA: TGTGCCAGCAGTGAAACAGGAGATACGCAGTATTTT
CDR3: CASSETGDTQYF

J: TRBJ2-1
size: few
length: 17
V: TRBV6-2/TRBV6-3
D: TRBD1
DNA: TGTGCCAGCAGTGGAACGGACGCCAGACAGGGAGTGAATGAGCAGTTCTTC
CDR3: CASSGTDARQGVNEQFF

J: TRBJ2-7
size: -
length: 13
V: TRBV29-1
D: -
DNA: TGCAGCGTTCCGGGACACCCCCCCTACGAGCAGTACTTC
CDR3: CSVPGHPPYEQYF

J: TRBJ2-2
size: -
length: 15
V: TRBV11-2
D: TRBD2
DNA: TGTGCCAGCAGCTTTAGCGGGGGGCATACCGGGGAGCTGTTTTTT
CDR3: CASSFSGGHTGELFF

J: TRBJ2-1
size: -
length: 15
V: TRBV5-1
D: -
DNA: TGCGCCAGCAGCCCGGGAACCGTTGCCTACAATGAGCAGTTCTTC
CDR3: CASSPGTVAYNEQFF

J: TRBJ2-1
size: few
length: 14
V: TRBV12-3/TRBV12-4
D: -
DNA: TGTGCCAGCAGTTTCCCGGACAGTAACAATGAGCAGTTCTTC
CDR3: CASSFPDSNNEQFF

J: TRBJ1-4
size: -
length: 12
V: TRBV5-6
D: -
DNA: TGTGCCAGCAGCTTAGATACCGGGACGCTGTTTTTT
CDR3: CASSLDTGTLFF

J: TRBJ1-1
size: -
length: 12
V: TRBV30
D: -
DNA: TGTGCCTGGGGGGTAGACGGCACTGAAGCTTTCTTT
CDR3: CAWGVDGTEAFF

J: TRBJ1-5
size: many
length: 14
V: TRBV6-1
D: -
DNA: TGTGCCAGCAGTCCCTCCTCTTGGACTCAGCCCCAGCATTTT
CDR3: CASSPSSWTQPQHF

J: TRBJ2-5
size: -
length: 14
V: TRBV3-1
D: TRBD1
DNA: TGTGCCAGCAGCCAATACAGGGGTAGCGAGACCCAGTACTTC
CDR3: CASSQYRGSETQYF

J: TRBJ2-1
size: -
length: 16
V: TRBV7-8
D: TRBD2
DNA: TGTGCCAGCACCGACCTTACTAGCGGACAATACAATGAGCAGTTCTTC
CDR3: CASTDLTSGQYNEQFF

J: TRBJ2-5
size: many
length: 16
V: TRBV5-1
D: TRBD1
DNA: TGCGCCAGCAGCTTGGCCGGGACAGGGGCGGAGGAGACCCAGTACTTC
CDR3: CASSLAGTGAEETQYF

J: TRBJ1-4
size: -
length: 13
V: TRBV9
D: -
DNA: TGTGCCAGCAGCGTGGGGGCTAATGAAAAACTGTTTTTT
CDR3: CASSVGANEKLFF

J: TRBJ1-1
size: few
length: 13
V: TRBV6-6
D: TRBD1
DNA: TGTGCCAGCAGAAACAGGGGATGGGATGAAGCTTTCTTT
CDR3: CASRNRGWDEAFF

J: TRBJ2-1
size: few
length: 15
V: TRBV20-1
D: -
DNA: TGCAGTGCTGAGGAGGGGATGAGACAGGTCAATGAGCAGTTCTTC
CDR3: CSAEEGMRQVNEQFF

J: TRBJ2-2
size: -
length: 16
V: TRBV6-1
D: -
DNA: TGTGCCAGCAGTCTATCAGGGGGGGTGAACACCGGGGAGCTGTTTTTT
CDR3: CASSLSGGVNTGELFF

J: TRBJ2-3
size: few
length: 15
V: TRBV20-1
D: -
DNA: TGCAGTGCTAGAGAATTAAGGGTTTTCACAGATACGCAGTATTTT
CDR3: CSARELRVFTDTQYF

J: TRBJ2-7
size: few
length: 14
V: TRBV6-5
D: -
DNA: TGTGCCAGCAGTTACGACGGACAATCCTACGAGCAGTACTTC
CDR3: CASSYDGQSYEQYF

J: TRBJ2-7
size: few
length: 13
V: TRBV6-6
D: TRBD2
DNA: TGTGCCAGCAGTGGGGCGGGAGTCCCCGAGCAGTACTTC
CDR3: CASSGAGVPEQYF

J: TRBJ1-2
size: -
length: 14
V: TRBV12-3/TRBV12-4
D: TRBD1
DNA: TGTGCCAGCAGTACCGGACAGGGGGCGTATGGCTACACCTTC
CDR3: CASSTGQGAYGYTF

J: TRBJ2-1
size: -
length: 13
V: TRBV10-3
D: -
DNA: TGTGCCATCAGTGATGGCGATAACAATGAGCAGTTCTTC
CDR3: CAISDGDNNEQFF

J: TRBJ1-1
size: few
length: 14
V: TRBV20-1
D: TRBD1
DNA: TGCAGTGCTAGGAAGGGGGCAGACAACACTGAAGCTTTCTTT
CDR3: CSARKGADNTEAFF

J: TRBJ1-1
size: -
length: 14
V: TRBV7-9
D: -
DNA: TGTGCCAGCAGCTTAAAGGGTCCGTTCACTGAAGCTTTCTTT
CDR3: CASSLKGPFTEAFF

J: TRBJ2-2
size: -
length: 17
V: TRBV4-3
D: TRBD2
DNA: TGCGCCAGCAGCCAAGCGTCTAGCGGGAGTTCCACCGGGGAGCTGTTTTTT
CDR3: CASSQASSGSSTGELFF

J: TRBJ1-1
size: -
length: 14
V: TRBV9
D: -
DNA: TGTGCCAGCAGTCCATGGGGAGAAGTACGGGAGGCTTTCTTT
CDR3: CASSPWGEVREAFF

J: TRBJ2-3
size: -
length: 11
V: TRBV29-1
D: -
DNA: TGCAGCGTTGGTTGGGCCCGCCCGGAGTATTTT
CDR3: CSVGWARPEYF

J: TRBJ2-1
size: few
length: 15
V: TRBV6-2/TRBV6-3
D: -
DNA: TGTGCCAGCAGCGTCCATAGATCGGTGGCCGATGAGCAGTTCTTC
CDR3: CASSVHRSVADEQFF

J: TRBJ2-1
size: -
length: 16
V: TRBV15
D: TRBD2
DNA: TGTGCCACCAGCAGAACCGGGACTAGCGGGGGAGATGAGCAGTTCTTC
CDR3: CATSRTGTSGGDEQFF

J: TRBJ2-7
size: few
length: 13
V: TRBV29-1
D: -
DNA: TGCAGCGTTGTGGACGTACCTTCCTACGAGCAGTACTTC
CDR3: CSVVDVPSYEQYF

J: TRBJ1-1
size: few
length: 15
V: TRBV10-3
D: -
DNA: TGTGCCATCAGACTCGGGAAAAAAGCGGACACTGAAGCTTTCTTT
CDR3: CAIRLGKKADTEAFF

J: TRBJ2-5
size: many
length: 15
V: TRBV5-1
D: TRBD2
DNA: TGCGCCAGCAGCTTGGCCTTAGCGGGGGGGGAGACCCAGTACTTC
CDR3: CASSLALAGGETQYF

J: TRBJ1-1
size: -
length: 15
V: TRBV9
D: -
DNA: TGTGCCAGCAGCGCCGGCTGGGGGGCAAACACTGAAGCTTTCTTT
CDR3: CASSAGWGANTEAFF

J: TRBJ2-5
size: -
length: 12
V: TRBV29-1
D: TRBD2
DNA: TGCAGCGCCGGGGGGGCGGAAGAGACCCAGTACTTC
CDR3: CSAGGAEETQYF

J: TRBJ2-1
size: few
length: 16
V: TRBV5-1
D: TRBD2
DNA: TGCGCCAGCAGCTCCCAGGGAGGGATAGCCTTTTATGAGCAGTTCTTC
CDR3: CASSSQGGIAFYEQFF

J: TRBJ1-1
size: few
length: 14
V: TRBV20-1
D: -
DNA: TGCAGTGCTAGAGATCCGAGAACCGCTGATGAAGCTTTCTTT
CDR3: CSARDPRTADEAFF

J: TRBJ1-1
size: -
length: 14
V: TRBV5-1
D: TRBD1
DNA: TGCGCCAGCAGCCTGGCGGGACAGCTCACTGAAGCTTTCTTT
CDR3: CASSLAGQLTEAFF

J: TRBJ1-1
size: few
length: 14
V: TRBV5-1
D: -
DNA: TGCGCCAGCAGGCCTCAACAGGCGAACACTGAAGCTTTCTTT
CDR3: CASRPQQANTEAFF